The rows below give T cell receptor beta chains drawn from one sample of a study of OX40 agonist ivuxolimab in advanced cancers. Sequenced by immunoSEQ multiplex PCR; TCRdb stores in-frame clones only, minus some. The sample records about 76,000 clones, approximately 83% being singletons. The sequenced sample was CD4+ or CD8+ T cells sorted from blood, obtained in a trial of the OX40 agonist ivuxolimab. These TCRs come from an adult with an advanced solid tumor such as melanoma, head and neck, liver or kidney cancer. The CDR3 runs from the conserved cysteine through the conserved F or W.

J	V	CDR3
TRBJ1-2	TRBV7-2	CASSLGRGPYGYTF
TRBJ1-1	TRBV27	CASSPYGDSPNTEAFF
TRBJ2-1	TRBV7-2	CASSLEAGVRNEQFF
TRBJ2-6	TRBV2	CASRIPGQISGANVLTF
TRBJ2-4	TRBV9	CASSLQPSTGEYIQYF
TRBJ1-1	TRBV9	CASSPRQGNTEAFF
TRBJ2-3	TRBV18	CATGGLAGSTDTQYF
TRBJ1-6	TRBV6-1	CASSERDRTNSPLHF
TRBJ2-7	TRBV7-2	CASSPSPLSAYEQYF
TRBJ2-5	TRBV5-5	CASSRTTVAETQYF
TRBJ1-1	TRBV13	CASSYSQGFAEAFF
TRBJ2-3	TRBV7-9	CASSLLPRTTHYTQYF
TRBJ1-1	TRBV30	CAWSVSTEAFF
TRBJ1-4	TRBV10-3	CAIREMVNEKLFF
TRBJ2-1	TRBV6-5	CASSSRNEQFF
TRBJ2-1	TRBV6-5	CASRRTGGGNEQFF
TRBJ2-7	TRBV5-6	CASSLGGRAVEQYF
TRBJ2-2	TRBV9	CASSHTRATNTGELFF
TRBJ1-4	TRBV7-9	CASSLVAEKLFF
TRBJ2-1	TRBV2	CASTVSGRTGSYNEQFF
TRBJ1-2	TRBV6-4	CASSVDVRGNYGYTF
TRBJ2-4	TRBV2	CASTTGTALIQYF
TRBJ2-3	TRBV11-2	CASSSNTDTQYF
TRBJ1-2	TRBV27	CASSSTLGETLNYGYTF
TRBJ1-1	TRBV6-5	CASSYLGPNTEAFF
TRBJ2-5	TRBV4-2	CASSQSQDGTQYF
TRBJ2-5	TRBV19	CASSIVGTGESETQYF
TRBJ1-2	TRBV11-2	CASSLGRQGSYGYTF
TRBJ2-5	TRBV5-1	CASSLGWEAGDTQYF
TRBJ2-5	TRBV10-2	CASVGSQETQYF
TRBJ1-3	TRBV6-1	CASSLDRGGGNTIYF
TRBJ2-7	TRBV6-4	CASSDKDEQYF
TRBJ1-5	TRBV12-5	CASGLVRTGDFGSNQPQHF
TRBJ2-5	TRBV11-2	CASSLDGAAWTQYF
TRBJ2-7	TRBV5-4	CASSLTGGTYEQYF
TRBJ2-1	TRBV7-9	CASSLVVAGDNEQFF
TRBJ1-4	TRBV30	CAFTGSKNEKLFF
TRBJ2-2	TRBV7-6	CASSLAQGATGELFF
TRBJ2-7	TRBV9	CASSVPERGAAGEQYF
TRBJ2-7	TRBV11-3	CASSSRQSYEQYF
TRBJ2-1	TRBV11-3	CASSNTGGKGEQFF
TRBJ2-1	TRBV4-3	CASSQDGRLDNEQFF
TRBJ1-1	TRBV2	CASTVGTEAFF
TRBJ2-3	TRBV27	CASSLASIGTQYF
TRBJ1-6	TRBV19	CASRPEGWGSPLHF
TRBJ2-1	TRBV29-1	CSVDSGGNEQFF
TRBJ1-1	TRBV6-5	CASRRQMKNTEAFF
TRBJ2-7	TRBV5-6	CASSLVGQGIDEQYF
TRBJ2-7	TRBV27	CASRSAGTSHAYEQYF
TRBJ1-3	TRBV13	CASSPAQGGSGNTIYF
TRBJ2-1	TRBV7-3	CASSSPTSGSSYNEQFF
TRBJ2-7	TRBV14	CASSQNRDTYEQYF